This record covers a single T cell receptor (beta chain). What it binds is not known. V lost 2 bases, J lost 6 bases, and 6 bases stayed unmatched. Germline V lookup: CDR1 GTSNPN, CDR2 SVGIG (reference sequence). The CDR3 consists of 14 residues. TCRdb's table, derived via immunoSEQ multiplex PCR, lists solely in-frame clones and lacks some. Of about 31,000 clones listed, roughly 73% were seen once; the top ten hold 1.2%. The record originates from a study of T cells in narcolepsy. Study-level results: HCRT-specific and TRIB2-specific autoreactive clonotypes appeared among same-patient CSF and blood CD4+ clonotypes.

The sample comprised CD45RA- memory CD4+ T cells from PBMCs. The V call is TRBV30, the J call TRBJ1-5; TRBD1 aligns across 8 bases. This sequence originates from a human donor with narcolepsy. The CDR3 region is CAWSFGQGGQPQHF. The CDR3 DNA sequence: TGTGCCTGGAGTTTCGGACAGGGAGGTCAGCCCCAGCATTTT.